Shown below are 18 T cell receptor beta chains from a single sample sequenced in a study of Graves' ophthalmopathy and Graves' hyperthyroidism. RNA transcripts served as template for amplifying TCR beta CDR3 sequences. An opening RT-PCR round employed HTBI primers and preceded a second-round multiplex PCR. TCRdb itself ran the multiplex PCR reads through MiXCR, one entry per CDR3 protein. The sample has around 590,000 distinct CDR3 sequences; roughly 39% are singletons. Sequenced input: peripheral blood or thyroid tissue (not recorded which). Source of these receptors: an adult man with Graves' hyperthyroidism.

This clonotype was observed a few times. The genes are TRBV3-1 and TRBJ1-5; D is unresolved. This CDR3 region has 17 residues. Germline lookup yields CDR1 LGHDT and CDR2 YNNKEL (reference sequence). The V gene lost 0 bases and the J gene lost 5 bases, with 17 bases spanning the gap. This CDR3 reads CASSQDFPGEYDQPQHF. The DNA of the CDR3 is TGTGCCAGCAGCCAAGATTTCCCCGGTGAATACGATCAGCCCCAGCATTTT. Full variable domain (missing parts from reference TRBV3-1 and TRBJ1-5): DTAVSQTPKYLVTQMGNDKSIKCEQNLGHDTMYWYKQDSKKFLKIMFSYNNKELIINETVPNRFSPKSPDKAHLNLHINSLELGDSAVYFCASSQDFPGEYDQPQHFGDGTRLSIL.

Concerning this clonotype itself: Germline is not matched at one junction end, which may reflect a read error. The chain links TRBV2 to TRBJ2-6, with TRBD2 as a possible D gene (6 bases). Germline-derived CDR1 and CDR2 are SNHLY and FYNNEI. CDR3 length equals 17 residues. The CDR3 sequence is CASSEAGSSSGANVLTF. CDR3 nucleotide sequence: TGTGCCAGTAGTGAGGCGGGGTCAAGCTCTGGGGCCAACGTCCTGACTTTC.

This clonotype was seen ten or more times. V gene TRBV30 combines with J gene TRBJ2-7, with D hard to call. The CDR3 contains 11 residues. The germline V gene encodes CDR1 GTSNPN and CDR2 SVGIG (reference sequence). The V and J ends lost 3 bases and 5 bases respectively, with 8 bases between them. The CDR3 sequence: CAWSVVHEQYF. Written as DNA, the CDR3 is TGTGCCTGGAGCGTTGTCCACGAGCAGTACTTC.

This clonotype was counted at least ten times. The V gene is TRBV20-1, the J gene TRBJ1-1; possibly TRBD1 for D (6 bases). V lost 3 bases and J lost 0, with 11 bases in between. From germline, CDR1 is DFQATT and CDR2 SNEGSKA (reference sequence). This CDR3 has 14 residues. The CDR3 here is CSARAGAVNTEAFF. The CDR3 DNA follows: TGCAGTGCTAGGGCAGGGGCGGTGAACACTGAAGCTTTCTTT.

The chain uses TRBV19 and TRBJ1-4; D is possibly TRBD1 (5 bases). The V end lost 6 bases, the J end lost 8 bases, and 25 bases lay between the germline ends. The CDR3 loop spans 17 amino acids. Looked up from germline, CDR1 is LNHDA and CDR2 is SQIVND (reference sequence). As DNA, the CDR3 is TGTGCCAGTAGCAGTATTGGCCCCGGAGGCAGGGACGAAAAACTGTTTTTT. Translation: CASSSIGPGGRDEKLFF.

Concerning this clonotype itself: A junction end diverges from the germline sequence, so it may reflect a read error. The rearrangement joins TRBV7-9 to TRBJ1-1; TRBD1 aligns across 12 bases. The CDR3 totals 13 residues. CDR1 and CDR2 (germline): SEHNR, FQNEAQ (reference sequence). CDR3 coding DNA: TGCGCCAGCAACCGCGGGACAGGGGGCCATGCTTTCTTT. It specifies CASNRGTGGHAFF.

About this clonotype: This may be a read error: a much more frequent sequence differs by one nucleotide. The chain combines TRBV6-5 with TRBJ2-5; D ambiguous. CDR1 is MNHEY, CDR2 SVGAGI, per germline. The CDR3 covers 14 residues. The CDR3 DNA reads TGTGCCAGCAGTTACTCGCCTAACCAAGAGGCCCAGTACTTC. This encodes CASSYSPNQEAQYF.

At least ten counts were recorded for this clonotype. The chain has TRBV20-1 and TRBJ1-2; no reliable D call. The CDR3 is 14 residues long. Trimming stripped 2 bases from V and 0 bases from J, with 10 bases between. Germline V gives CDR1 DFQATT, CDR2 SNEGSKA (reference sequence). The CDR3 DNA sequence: TGCAGTGCTAGATCGGGCAGGACTAACTATGGCTACACCTTC. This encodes CSARSGRTNYGYTF.

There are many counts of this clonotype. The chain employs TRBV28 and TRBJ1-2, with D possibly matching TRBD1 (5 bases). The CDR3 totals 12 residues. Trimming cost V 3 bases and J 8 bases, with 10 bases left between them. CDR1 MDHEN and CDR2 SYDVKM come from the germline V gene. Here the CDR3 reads CASSLGEWGYTF. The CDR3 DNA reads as TGTGCCAGCAGTTTGGGGGAGTGGGGCTACACCTTC.

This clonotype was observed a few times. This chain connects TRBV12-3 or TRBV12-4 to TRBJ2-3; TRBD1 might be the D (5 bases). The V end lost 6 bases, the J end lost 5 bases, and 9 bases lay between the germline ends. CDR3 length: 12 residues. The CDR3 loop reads CASSRRGDTQYF. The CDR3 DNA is TGTGCCAGCAGCCGAAGGGGAGATACGCAGTATTTT.

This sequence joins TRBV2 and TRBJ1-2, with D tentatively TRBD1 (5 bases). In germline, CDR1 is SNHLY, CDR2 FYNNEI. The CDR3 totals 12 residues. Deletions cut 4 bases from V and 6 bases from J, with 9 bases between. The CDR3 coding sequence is TGTGCCAGCAGTGTCGGACAAGATGGCTACACCTTC. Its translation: CASSVGQDGYTF. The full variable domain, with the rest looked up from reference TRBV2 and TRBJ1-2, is EPEVTQTPSHQVTQMGQEVILRCVPISNHLYFYWYRQILGQKVEFLVSFYNNEISEKSEIFDDQFSVERPDGSNFTLKIRSTKLEDSAMYFCASSVGQDGYTFGSGTRLTVV.

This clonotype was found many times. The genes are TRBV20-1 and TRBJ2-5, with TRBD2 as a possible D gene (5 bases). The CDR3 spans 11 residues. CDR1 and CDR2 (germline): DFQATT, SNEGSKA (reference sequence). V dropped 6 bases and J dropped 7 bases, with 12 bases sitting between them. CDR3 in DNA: TGCAGTGCACTAGGACCCCTGACCCAGTACTTC. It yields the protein CSALGPLTQYF.

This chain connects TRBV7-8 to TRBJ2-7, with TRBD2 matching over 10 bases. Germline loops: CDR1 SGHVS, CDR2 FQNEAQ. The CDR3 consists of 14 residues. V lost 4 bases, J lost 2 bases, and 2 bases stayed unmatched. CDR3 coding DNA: TGTGCCAGCAGCTCTACTAGCGGGACCTACGAGCAGTACTTC. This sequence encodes CASSSTSGTYEQYF.

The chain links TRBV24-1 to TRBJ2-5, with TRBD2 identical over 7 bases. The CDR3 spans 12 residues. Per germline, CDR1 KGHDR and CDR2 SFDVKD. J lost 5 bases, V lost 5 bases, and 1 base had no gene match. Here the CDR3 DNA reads TGTGCCACCAGTGGGCGGGGGGAGACCCAGTACTTC. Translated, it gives CATSGRGETQYF.

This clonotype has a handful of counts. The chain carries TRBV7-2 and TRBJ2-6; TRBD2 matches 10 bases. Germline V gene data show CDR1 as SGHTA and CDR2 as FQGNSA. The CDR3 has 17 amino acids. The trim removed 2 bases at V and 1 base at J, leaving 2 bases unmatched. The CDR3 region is CASSLYSGRSGANVLTF. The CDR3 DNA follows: TGTGCCAGCAGCTTATATAGCGGGAGGTCTGGGGCCAACGTCCTGACTTTC.

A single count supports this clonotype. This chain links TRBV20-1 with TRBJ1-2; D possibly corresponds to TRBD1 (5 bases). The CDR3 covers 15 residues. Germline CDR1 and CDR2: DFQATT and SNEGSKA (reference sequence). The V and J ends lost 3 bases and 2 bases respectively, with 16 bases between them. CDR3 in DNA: TGCAGTGCTAGGAGAGGGACTAGCGGGAACTATGGCTACACCTTC. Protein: CSARRGTSGNYGYTF.

The CDR3: CASRYRTGSSYNSPLHF. CDR3 nucleotides: TGTGCCAGCAGATACCGGACAGGGAGTAGCTATAATTCACCCCTCCACTTT. The V and J genes are TRBV12-3 or TRBV12-4 and TRBJ1-6; 8 bases align to TRBD1. Germline trimming cut 6 bases from V and 3 bases from J; bases unmatched to any gene: 10. CDR3 size: 17 residues.

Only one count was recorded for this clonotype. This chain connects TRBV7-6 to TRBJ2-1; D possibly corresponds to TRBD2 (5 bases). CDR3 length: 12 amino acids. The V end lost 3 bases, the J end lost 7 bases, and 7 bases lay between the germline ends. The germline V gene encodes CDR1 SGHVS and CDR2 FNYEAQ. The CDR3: CASSFTGNEQFF. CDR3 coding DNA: TGTGCCAGCAGCTTTACGGGGAATGAGCAGTTCTTC.